The T cell receptor (beta chain) described here comes from a study of CD8 T cells in ankylosing spondylitis. Study-wide findings and caveats: Matched ankylosing spondylitis synovial fluid reportedly contained a significantly enriched population of disease-linked clones.

This CDR3 region has 14 residues. Germline CDR1 reads LGHDT; CDR2 reads YNNKEL (reference sequence). Trimming pared 4 bases from V and 9 bases from J, leaving 16 bases between. Using quantitative 5'-RACE with molecular barcodes, the authors made TCR beta libraries. TCRdb ran MiXCR on the 5' RACE reads and lists one entry per CDR3 protein. The sample comprises 300,000 to 350,000 distinct CDR3 sequences, approximately 15% of which are singletons, and approximately 1% rests with the top ten. About this clonotype itself: The antigen remains unidentified.

J is TRBJ2-1 and V is TRBV3-1; D unclear. This TCR was sampled from a male donor with ankylosing spondylitis or in good health (not recorded which). Sequencing was done on a sample of blood, either unsorted or a sorted T cell fraction (not recorded which). CDR3 protein: CASSLLGRHTEQFF. The CDR3 DNA follows: TGTGCCAGCAGCCTCCTGGGCCGACACACTGAGCAGTTCTTC.